The T cell receptor beta chain under discussion was sequenced for a study of T-cell reconstitution after alpha-beta-depleted transplantation in children. The CDR3 has 14 residues. V shed 9 bases and J shed 1 base, with 16 bases lying between them. Germline V gives CDR1 MRHNA, CDR2 SNTAGT. Overall study findings and caveats: Newly generated T cells supplied most T-cell counts and diversity one year post-transplant.

Points on this clonotype: Its antigen is unknown.

Unique molecular identifiers were incorporated when the TCRbeta library was constructed. TCRdb recomputed calls from the PCR reads with MiXCR, one row per CDR3 protein. The sample has about 830,000 distinct CDR3 sequences; 15% to 20% are singletons. The chain links TRBV6-4 to TRBJ2-7; D remains unclear. The sample in question was PBMCs, mostly from graft donor cells, obtained 360 days after TCRalphabeta/CD19-depleted stem cell transplant. The receptor comes from a male patient younger than 18 who had a stem cell transplant for acute lymphoblastic leukemia, so the T cells may come from the graft donor. The CDR3 protein is CASRQDTTSYEQYF. The CDR3 nucleotides read TGTGCCAGTAGGCAGGATACGACGTCCTACGAGCAGTACTTC.